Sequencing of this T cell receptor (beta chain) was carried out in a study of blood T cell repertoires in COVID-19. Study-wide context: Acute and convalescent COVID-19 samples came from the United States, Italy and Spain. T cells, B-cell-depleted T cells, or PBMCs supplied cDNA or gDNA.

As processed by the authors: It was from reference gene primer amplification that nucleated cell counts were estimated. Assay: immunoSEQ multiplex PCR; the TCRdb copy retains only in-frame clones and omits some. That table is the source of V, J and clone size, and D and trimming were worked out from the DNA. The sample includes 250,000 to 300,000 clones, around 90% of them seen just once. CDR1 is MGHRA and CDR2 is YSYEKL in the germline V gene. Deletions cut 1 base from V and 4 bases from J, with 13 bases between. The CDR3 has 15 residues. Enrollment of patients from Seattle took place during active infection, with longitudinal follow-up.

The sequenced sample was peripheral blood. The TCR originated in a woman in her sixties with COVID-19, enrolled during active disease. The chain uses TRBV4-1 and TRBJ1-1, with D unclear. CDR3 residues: CASSQGMEGRTEAFF. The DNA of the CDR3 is TGCGCCAGCAGCCAAGGAATGGAGGGTCGCACTGAAGCTTTCTTT.